The next 10 T cell receptor beta chains were all read from a single sample in a study of T cell responses to AZD1222 COVID-19 vaccine. TCRdb keeps only in-frame clones here, not all; method: immunoSEQ multiplex PCR. The sample has 110,000 or so clones; approximately 90% are singletons. The sample in question was peripheral blood, obtained on day 0 of AZD1222 vaccination. Receptors originate from an adult in good health.

This clone came up once. The chain links TRBV20-1 to TRBJ2-5; D unresolved. Per the germline V gene, CDR1 is DFQATT and CDR2 is SNEGSKA (reference sequence). V was pared by 7 bases and J by 9 bases, with 15 bases between. The CDR3 is 11 amino acids. CDR3 nucleotide sequence: TGCAGTGTCGAGCAAGTGTGGGCCCAGTACTTC. The encoded protein is CSVEQVWAQYF.

This chain uses TRBV5-1 with TRBJ2-1; D is perhaps TRBD2 (5 bases). The CDR3 runs 15 residues. V was cut by 5 bases and J by 0 bases, with 12 bases left in between. In germline, CDR1 is SGHRS, CDR2 YFSETQ. CDR3: CASRLTGSSYNEQFF. The CDR3, as DNA: TGCGCCAGCAGGCTTACTGGGAGCTCCTACAATGAGCAGTTCTTC.

The V gene is TRBV7-8, the J gene TRBJ2-5; possible D gene TRBD2, 6 bases. The CDR3 has 18 residues. Germline V gives CDR1 SGHVS, CDR2 FQNEAQ. Trimming cost V 2 bases and J 1 base, with 20 bases left between them. As DNA, the CDR3 is TGTGCCAGCAGCTTAATCGGGGGTGGAGGGGCCCTCCAAGAGACCCAGTACTTC. Translation: CASSLIGGGGALQETQYF.

CDR3 region: CASSQGSASRSPDTQYF. CDR3 coding DNA: TGTGCCAGCAGCCAAGGGAGCGCAAGTCGTAGTCCGGATACGCAGTATTTT. The chain carries TRBV3-1 (or the pseudogene TRBV3-2) and TRBJ2-3; no clear D gene. Per germline, CDR1 LGHDT and CDR2 YNNKEL (reference sequence). The CDR3 totals 17 residues. Trimming took off 1 base at V and 6 bases at J, with 20 bases between the two ends.

The rearrangement links TRBV13 to TRBJ2-5, with D perhaps given as TRBD1 or TRBD2 (5 bases each). The germline CDR1 and CDR2 sequences are PRHDT and FYEKMQ (reference sequence). This CDR3 comprises 14 residues. V was cut by 5 bases and J by 2 bases, with 12 bases left in between. CDR3 nucleotide sequence: TGTGCCAGCAGCCCCCGGGGCCCTCAAGAGACCCAGTACTTC. The encoded protein is CASSPRGPQETQYF.

The chain couples TRBV27 to TRBJ2-7; possibly TRBD1 for D (6 bases). V dropped 6 bases and J dropped 2 bases, with 14 bases sitting between them. Germline V CDR1 and CDR2: MNHEY, SMNVEV (reference sequence). The CDR3 contains 14 residues. This CDR3 is CASRVNRDAYEQYF. CDR3 nucleotide sequence: TGTGCCAGCAGGGTTAACAGGGATGCCTACGAGCAGTACTTC.

V and J are TRBV9 and TRBJ1-3; TRBD1 might be the D (6 bases). Germline CDR1 reads SGDLS; CDR2 reads YYNGEE. This CDR3 contains 16 residues. Trimming removed 0 bases from V and 0 bases from J, with 10 bases in between. The CDR3 sequence: CASSVGGALSGNTIYF. DNA for the CDR3: TGTGCCAGCAGCGTAGGGGGGGCCCTCTCTGGAAACACCATATATTTT.

V gene TRBV6-2 or TRBV6-3 combines with J gene TRBJ1-2; D is undetermined. Germline CDR1 reads MNHEY; CDR2 reads SVGEGT. This CDR3 spans 13 amino acids. With 2 bases removed from V and 7 bases from J, the gap between germline ends came to 11 bases. The CDR3 protein is CASSYMGGAGYTF. The CDR3 DNA follows: TGTGCCAGCAGTTACATGGGCGGCGCTGGCTACACCTTC.

This chain joins TRBV3-1 (or the pseudogene TRBV3-2) and TRBJ2-7; 15 nucleotides agree with TRBD2. The V and J ends lost 4 bases and 7 bases, in that order; junction bases with no gene match: 8. Germline assignment: CDR1 LGHDT and CDR2 YNNKEL (reference sequence). CDR3 length: 16 residues. DNA for the CDR3: TGTGCCAGCAGCCTCCGGACTAGCGGGAGGGCCATTGAGCAGTACTTC. It codes for CASSLRTSGRAIEQYF.

This clone was observed a few times. The V call is TRBV19, the J call TRBJ1-2; 9 bases line up with TRBD1. Germline loops: CDR1 LNHDA, CDR2 SQIVND (reference sequence). V lost 1 base, J lost 8 bases, and 8 bases stayed unmatched. The CDR3 covers 15 residues. This CDR3 reads CASSIGGTGSSGYTF. CDR3 nucleotides: TGTGCCAGTAGTATAGGAGGGACAGGGAGTTCCGGCTACACCTTC.